These 9 T cell receptor beta chains originate from one sample sequenced in a study of blood T cell repertoires in COVID-19. Repertoires were generated with immunoSEQ multiplex PCR, while TCRdb's copy carries only in-frame clones and drops some. Of 200,000 to 250,000 clones in the sample, roughly 80% were seen once. Sequenced sample: peripheral blood. The receptors stem from an elderly woman with acute or convalescent COVID-19.

This clone showed up just a few times. The gene calls are TRBV18 and TRBJ2-5; unclear D gene. This CDR3 contains 14 residues. With 2 bases removed from V and 2 bases from J, the gap between germline ends came to 9 bases. Per germline, CDR1 KGHSH and CDR2 LQKENI. For the CDR3, the DNA is TGTGCCAGCTCACCAAGAACTAAACAAGAGACCCAGTACTTC. It yields the protein CASSPRTKQETQYF. Supplemented by reference TRBV18 and TRBJ2-5, the full variable domain reads NAGVMQNPRHLVRRRGQEARLRCSPMKGHSHVYWYRQLPEEGLKFMVYLQKENIIDESGMPKERFSAEFPKEGPSILRIQQVVRGDSAAYFCASSPRTKQETQYFGPGTRLLVL.

The chain links TRBV7-8 to TRBJ1-5; 10 bases fit TRBD1. Germline V CDR1 and CDR2: SGHVS, FQNEAQ. This CDR3 has 15 residues. V dropped 6 bases and J dropped 2; count of bases not matched to a gene: 4. This CDR3 reads CASRTGTGGNQPQHF. In nucleotides, the CDR3 is TGTGCCAGCAGAACCGGGACAGGGGGCAATCAGCCCCAGCATTTT.

The gene calls are TRBV3-1 (or the pseudogene TRBV3-2) and TRBJ2-5, with a weak D call TRBD2 (6 bases). With 1 base removed from V and 1 base from J, the gap between germline ends came to 10 bases. The germline V gene has CDR1 LGHDT and CDR2 YNNKEL (reference sequence). The CDR3 spans 15 residues. DNA for the CDR3: TGTGCCAGCAGCCAAGTATTAGCGGCCCAAGAGACCCAGTACTTC. The encoded protein is CASSQVLAAQETQYF.

This chain joins TRBV6-2 or TRBV6-3 and TRBJ1-1; the D is unclear. Trimming pared 6 bases from V and 6 bases from J, leaving 8 bases between. Germline V lookup: CDR1 MNHEY, CDR2 SVGEGT. The CDR3 sequence is 11 residues long. The CDR3 bases are TGTGCCAGCAGCCTCTACGCTGAAGCTTTCTTT. Translation gives CASSLYAEAFF.

This clone was recorded a few times. The rearrangement uses TRBV7-9 and TRBJ2-4; no clear D. The CDR3 runs to 13 residues. Germline lookup yields CDR1 SEHNR and CDR2 FQNEAQ (reference sequence). With 4 bases removed from V and 3 bases from J, the gap between germline ends came to 7 bases. CDR3 in DNA: TGTGCCAGCAGCTCCCCAGGCAAAAACATTCAGTACTTC. As protein: CASSSPGKNIQYF.

Ten or more counts support this clone. The rearrangement links TRBV30 to TRBJ2-7, with TRBD1 as a possible D gene (6 bases). This CDR3 is 11 amino acids long. V was trimmed by 1 base and J by 6 bases, leaving 7 bases between them. Germline V gene sequence: CDR1 GTSNPN, CDR2 SVGIG (reference sequence). The CDR3 DNA reads as TGTGCCTGGAGTGGACAGGCCGAGCAGTACTTC. Its translation is CAWSGQAEQYF.

The rearrangement uses TRBV6-2 or TRBV6-3 and TRBJ2-5; the match to TRBD2 covers 8 bases. The CDR3 extends over 13 amino acids. Germline-derived CDR1 and CDR2 are MNHEY and SVGEGT. V shed 5 bases, J shed 4 bases, and the junction held 3 bases outside the gene matches. CDR3 nucleotide sequence: TGTGCCAGCAGTACGGGACTAGGAGAGACCCAGTACTTC. This sequence encodes CASSTGLGETQYF.

This chain links TRBV11-3 with TRBJ2-3; no definite D call. The CDR3 runs to 16 residues. The V end was cut by 0 bases, the J end by 5 bases, with 15 bases between. From germline, CDR1 is SGHNT and CDR2 YENEEA. The CDR3 region has the DNA TGTGCCAGCAGCTTAGATGGTAGCAGTATTGGAGATACGCAGTATTTT. Its translation: CASSLDGSSIGDTQYF.

CDR3 loop: CASSQASGGVEQYF. In DNA form, the CDR3 reads TGTGCCAGCAGCCAAGCTAGCGGTGGGGTCGAGCAGTACTTC. V usage is TRBV3-1 (or the pseudogene TRBV3-2) and J usage is TRBJ2-7, with 7 bases fitting TRBD2. In germline, CDR1 is LGHDT, CDR2 YNNKEL (reference sequence). The V gene end was trimmed by 1 base and the J gene end by 6 bases; junction bases not matched to a gene: 6. The CDR3 has 14 residues.